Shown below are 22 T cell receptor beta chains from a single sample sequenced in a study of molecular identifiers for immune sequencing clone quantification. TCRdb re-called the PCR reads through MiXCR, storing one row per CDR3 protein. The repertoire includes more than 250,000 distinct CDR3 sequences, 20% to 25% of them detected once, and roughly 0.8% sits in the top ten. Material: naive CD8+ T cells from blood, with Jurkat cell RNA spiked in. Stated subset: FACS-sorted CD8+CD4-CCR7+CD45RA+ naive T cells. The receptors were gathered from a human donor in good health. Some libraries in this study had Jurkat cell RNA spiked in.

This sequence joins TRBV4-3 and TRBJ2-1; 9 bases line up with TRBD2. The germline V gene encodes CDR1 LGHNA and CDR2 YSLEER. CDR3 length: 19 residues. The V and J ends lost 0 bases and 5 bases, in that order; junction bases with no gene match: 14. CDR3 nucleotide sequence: TGCGCCAGCAGCCAAGAATTAGATAGCGGGGGTAACGGGGACAATGAGCAGTTCTTC. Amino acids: CASSQELDSGGNGDNEQFF.

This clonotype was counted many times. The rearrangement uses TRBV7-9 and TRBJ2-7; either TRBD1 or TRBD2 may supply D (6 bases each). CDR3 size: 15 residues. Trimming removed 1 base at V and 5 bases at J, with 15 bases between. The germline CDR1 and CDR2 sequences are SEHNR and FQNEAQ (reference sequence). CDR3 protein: CASSLVLGGSNEQYF. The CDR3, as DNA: TGTGCCAGCAGCTTAGTGCTAGGGGGGAGCAACGAGCAGTACTTC.

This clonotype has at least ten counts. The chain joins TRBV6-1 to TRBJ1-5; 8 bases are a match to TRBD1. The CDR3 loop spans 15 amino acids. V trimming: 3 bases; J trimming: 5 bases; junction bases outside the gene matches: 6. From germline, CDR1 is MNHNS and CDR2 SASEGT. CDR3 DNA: TGTGCCAGCAGTGAGTACGGGACAGGAGATCAGCCCCAGCATTTT. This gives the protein CASSEYGTGDQPQHF.

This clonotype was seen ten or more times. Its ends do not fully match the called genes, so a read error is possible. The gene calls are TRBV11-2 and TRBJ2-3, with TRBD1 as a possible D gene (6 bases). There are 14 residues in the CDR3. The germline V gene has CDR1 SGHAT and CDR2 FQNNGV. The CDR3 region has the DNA TGTGCCAGCAGTTTAGTACAGGGAACAGATACGCAGTATTTT. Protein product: CASSLVQGTDTQYF.

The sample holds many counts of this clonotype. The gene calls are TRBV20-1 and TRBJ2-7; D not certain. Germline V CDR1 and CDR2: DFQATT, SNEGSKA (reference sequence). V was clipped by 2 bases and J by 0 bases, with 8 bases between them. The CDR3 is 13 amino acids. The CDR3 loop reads CSARFPSSYEQYF. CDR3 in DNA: TGCAGTGCTAGATTTCCCAGCTCCTACGAGCAGTACTTC.

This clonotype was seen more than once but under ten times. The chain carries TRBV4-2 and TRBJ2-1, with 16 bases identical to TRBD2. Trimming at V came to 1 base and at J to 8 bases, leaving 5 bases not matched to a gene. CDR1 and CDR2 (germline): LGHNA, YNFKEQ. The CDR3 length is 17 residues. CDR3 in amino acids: CASSQAGTSGRAYEQFF. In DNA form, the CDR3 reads TGTGCCAGCAGCCAAGCTGGGACTAGCGGGAGGGCCTATGAGCAGTTCTTC.

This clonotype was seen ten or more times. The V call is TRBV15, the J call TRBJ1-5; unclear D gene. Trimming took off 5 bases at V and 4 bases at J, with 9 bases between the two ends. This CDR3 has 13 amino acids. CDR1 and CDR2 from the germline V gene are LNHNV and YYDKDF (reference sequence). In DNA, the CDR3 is TGTGCCACCAGCCAAGGACGGAATCAGCCCCAGCATTTT. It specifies CATSQGRNQPQHF.

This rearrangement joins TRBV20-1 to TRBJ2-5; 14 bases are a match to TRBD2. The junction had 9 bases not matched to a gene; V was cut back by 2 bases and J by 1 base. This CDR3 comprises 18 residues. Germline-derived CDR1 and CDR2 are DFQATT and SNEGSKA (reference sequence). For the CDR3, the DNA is TGCAGTGCTAGAACCACCGGGACTAGCGGGGGCCCCCAAGAGACCCAGTACTTC. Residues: CSARTTGTSGGPQETQYF.

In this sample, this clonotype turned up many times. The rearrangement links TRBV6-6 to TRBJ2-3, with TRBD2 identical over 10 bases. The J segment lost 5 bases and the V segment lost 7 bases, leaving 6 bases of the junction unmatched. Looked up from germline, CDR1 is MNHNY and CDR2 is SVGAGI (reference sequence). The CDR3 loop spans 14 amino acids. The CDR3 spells CASILAGDEDTQYF. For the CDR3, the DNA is TGTGCCAGCATTCTAGCGGGGGATGAAGATACGCAGTATTTT.

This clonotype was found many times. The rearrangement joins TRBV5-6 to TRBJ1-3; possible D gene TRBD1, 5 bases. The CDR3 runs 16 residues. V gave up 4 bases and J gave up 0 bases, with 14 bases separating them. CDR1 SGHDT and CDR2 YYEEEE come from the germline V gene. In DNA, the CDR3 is TGTGCCAGCAGCGGAAGACAGCTTATCTCTGGAAACACCATATATTTT. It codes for CASSGRQLISGNTIYF.

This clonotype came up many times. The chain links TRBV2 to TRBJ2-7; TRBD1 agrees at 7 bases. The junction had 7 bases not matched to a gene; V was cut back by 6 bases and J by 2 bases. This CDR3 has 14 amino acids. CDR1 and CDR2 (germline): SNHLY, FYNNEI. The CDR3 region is CASSTTGLAYEQYF. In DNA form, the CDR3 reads TGTGCCAGCAGCACGACAGGGTTAGCCTACGAGCAGTACTTC.

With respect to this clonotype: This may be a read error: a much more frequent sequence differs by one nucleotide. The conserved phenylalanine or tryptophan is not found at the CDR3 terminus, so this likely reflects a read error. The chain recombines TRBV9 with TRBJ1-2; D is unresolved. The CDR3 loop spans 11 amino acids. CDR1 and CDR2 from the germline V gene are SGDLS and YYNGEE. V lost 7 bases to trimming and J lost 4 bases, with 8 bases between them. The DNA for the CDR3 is TGTGCCAGCTGGGGTTCCTATGGCTACACCTCC. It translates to CASWGSYGYTS.

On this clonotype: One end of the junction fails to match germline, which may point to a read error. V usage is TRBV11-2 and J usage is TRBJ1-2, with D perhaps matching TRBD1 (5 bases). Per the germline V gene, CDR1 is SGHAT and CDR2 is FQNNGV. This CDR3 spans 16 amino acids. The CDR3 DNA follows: TGTGCCAGCAGCTTAGATTGGGGCAGGACCAACTATGGCCACACCTTC. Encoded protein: CASSLDWGRTNYGHTF. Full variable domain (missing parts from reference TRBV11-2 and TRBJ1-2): EAGVAQSPRYKIIEKRQSVAFWCNPISGHATLYWYQQILGQGPKLLIQFQNNGVVDDSQLPKDRFSAERLKGVDSTLKIQPAKLEDSAVYLCASSLDWGRTNYGHTFGSGTRLTVV.

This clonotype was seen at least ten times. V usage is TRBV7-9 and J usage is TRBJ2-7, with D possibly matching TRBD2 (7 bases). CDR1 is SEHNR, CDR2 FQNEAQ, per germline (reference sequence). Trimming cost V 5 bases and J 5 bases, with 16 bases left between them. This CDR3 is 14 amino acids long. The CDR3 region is CASSLAGAYDEQYF. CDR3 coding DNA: TGTGCCAGCAGCCTTGCGGGGGCCTACGACGAGCAGTACTTC.

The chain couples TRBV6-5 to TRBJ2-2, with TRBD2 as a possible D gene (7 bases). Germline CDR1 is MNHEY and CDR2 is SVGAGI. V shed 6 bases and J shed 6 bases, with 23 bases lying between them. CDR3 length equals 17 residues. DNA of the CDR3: TGTGCCAGCAGCCACTCGACCGGGGGGCTAAGACCCGGGGAGCTGTTTTTT. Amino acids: CASSHSTGGLRPGELFF.

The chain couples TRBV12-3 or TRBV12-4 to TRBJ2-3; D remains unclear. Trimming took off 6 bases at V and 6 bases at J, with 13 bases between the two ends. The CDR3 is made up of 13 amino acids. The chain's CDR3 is CASSTMGSDTQYF. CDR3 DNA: TGTGCCAGCAGCACGATGGGATCGGATACGCAGTATTTT.

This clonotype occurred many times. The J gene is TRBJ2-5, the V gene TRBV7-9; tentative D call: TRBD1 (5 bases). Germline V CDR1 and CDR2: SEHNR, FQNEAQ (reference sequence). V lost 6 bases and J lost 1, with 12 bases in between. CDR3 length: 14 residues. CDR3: CASRPMDIQETQYF. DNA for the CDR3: TGTGCCAGCAGACCTATGGACATCCAAGAGACCCAGTACTTC.

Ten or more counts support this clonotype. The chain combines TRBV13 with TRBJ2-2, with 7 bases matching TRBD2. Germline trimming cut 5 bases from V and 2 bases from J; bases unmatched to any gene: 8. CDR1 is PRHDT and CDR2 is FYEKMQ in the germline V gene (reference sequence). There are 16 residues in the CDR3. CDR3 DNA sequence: TGTGCCAGCAGCCGTCTCGGCGGGGGAAACACCGGGGAGCTGTTTTTT. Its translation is CASSRLGGGNTGELFF.

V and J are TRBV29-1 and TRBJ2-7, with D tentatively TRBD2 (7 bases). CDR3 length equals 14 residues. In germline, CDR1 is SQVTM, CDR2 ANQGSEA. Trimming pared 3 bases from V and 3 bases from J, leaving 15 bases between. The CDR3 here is CSVESGGPIYEQYF. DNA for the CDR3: TGCAGCGTTGAGTCGGGGGGCCCAATCTACGAGCAGTACTTC.

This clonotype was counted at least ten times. CDR3 DNA: TGTGCCAGCAGTTACTCTATCGTTGGGGCCAACGTCCTGACTTTC. It specifies CASSYSIVGANVLTF. This chain connects TRBV6-5 to TRBJ2-6; D unresolved. In germline, CDR1 is MNHEY, CDR2 SVGAGI. There are 15 residues in the CDR3. V was trimmed by 0 bases and J by 3 bases, leaving 6 bases between them.

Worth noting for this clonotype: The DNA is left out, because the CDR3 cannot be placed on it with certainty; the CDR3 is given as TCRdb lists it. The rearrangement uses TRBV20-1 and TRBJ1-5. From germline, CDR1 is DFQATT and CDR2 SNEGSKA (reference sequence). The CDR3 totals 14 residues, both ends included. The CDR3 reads CSATFGNGDQLQHF.

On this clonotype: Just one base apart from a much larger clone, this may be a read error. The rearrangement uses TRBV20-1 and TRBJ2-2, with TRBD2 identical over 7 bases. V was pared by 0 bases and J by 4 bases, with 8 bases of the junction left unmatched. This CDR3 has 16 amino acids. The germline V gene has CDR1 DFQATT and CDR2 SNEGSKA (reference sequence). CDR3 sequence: CSARDVTGGGTGELFF. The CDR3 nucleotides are TGCAGTGCTAGAGATGTAACGGGAGGAGGCACCGGGGAGCTGTTTTTT.